This T cell receptor beta chain stems from a study of read filtering for tumor transcriptome and immune sequencing. The CDR3 contains 14 residues. Looked up from germline, CDR1 is DFQATT and CDR2 is SNEGSKA (reference sequence). With 1 base removed from V and 4 bases from J, the gap between germline ends came to 12 bases. This library used roughly 430 ng RNA and molecular barcoded adaptors spanning alpha/delta and beta/gamma chains. TCRdb itself ran the reads through MiXCR, one entry per CDR3 protein. Counted here are approximately 62,000 distinct CDR3 sequences, roughly a fifth occurring once; the ten biggest clones make up roughly a tenth. This clonotype showed up many times.

Sequencing used a population of CD138-negative cells sorted from bone marrow. J is TRBJ2-3 and V is TRBV20-1; TRBD2 might be the D (5 bases). This TCR derives from a donor at least 40 years old with multiple myeloma. CDR3 loop: CSARVGVGADTQYF. The CDR3 DNA is TGCAGTGCTAGAGTCGGGGTCGGTGCAGATACGCAGTATTTT.